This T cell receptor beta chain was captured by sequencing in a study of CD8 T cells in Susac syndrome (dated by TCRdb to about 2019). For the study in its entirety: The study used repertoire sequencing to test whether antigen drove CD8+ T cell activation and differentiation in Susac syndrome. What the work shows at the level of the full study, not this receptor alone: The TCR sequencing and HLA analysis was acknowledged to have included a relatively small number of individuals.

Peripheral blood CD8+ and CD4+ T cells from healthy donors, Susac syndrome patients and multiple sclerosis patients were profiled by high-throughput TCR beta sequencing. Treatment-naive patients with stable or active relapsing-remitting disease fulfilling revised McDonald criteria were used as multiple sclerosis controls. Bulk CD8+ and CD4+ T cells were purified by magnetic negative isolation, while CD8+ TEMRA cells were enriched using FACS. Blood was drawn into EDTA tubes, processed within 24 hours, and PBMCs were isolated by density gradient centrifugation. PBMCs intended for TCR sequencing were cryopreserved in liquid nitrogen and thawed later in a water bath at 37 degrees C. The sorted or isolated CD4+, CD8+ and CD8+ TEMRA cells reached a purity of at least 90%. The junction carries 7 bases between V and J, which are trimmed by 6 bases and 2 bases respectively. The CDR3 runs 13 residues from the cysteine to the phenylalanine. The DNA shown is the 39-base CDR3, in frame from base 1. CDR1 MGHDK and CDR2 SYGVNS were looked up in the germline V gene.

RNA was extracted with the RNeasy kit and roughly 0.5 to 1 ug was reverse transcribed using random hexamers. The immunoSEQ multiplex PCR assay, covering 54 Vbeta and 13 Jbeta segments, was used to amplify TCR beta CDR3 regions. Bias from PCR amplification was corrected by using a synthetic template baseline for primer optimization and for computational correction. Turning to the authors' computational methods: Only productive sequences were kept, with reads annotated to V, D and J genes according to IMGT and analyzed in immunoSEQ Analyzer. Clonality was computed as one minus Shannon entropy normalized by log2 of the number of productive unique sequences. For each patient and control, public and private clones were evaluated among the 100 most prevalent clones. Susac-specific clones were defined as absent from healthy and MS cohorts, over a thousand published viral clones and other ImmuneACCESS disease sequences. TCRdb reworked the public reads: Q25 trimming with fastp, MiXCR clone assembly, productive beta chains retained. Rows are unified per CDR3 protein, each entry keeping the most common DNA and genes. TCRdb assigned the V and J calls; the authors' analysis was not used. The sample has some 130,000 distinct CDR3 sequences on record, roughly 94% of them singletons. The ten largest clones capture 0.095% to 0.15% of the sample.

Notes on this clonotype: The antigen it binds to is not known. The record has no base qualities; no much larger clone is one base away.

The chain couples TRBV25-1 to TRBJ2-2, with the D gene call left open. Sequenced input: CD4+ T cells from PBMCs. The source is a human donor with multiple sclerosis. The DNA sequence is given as TGTGCCAGCAGGCAACCCAACACCGGGGAGCTGTTTTTT. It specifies CASRQPNTGELFF.